These 28 T cell receptor beta chains were all obtained from the same sample, sequenced in a study of T-cell memory formation after mild COVID-19 listed by TCRdb under 2021. Receptor amplification or capture employed 5' RACE. The run used an Illumina NovaSeq 6000. The raw public data were reprocessed by TCRdb itself: fastp quality trimming at Q25, MiXCR clonotype calling, in-frame beta chains only. Each entry merges the rows of one CDR3 protein and shows their most common DNA and genes. The sample records a few hundred thousand distinct CDR3 sequences, 8.5% to 9.5% of which are singletons. The leading ten clones occupy 20% to 25% of the sample. The sample consisted of PBMCs or a T cell subset sorted from them (not recorded which). Every receptor here comes from a man younger than 35 who had mild COVID-19 (a few samples of this study predate the infection). The sample titles of this study are shuffled in the database, so cell type and time point are left out; the donor was told from shared clones.

The table lists this clonotype with many counts. The chain combines TRBV5-6 with TRBJ1-1; perhaps TRBD1 as D (6 bases). V dropped 4 bases and J dropped 3 bases, with 13 bases sitting between them. CDR3 length equals 14 residues. Germline V gene data show CDR1 as SGHDT and CDR2 as YYEEEE. This chain's CDR3 is CASSRRGPDTEAFF. The CDR3 bases are TGTGCCAGCAGCCGCCGGGGGCCGGACACTGAAGCTTTCTTT.

The rearrangement links TRBV10-2 to TRBJ1-6, with D perhaps TRBD1 (6 bases). Germline V gene sequence: CDR1 WSHSY, CDR2 SAAADI. This CDR3 comprises 13 residues. V was trimmed by 6 bases and J by 8 bases, leaving 11 bases between them. This CDR3 is CASSENRDSPLHF. DNA for the CDR3: TGCGCCAGCAGCGAAAACAGGGATTCACCCCTCCACTTT.

This chain connects TRBV7-9 to TRBJ2-5; D may match TRBD1 or TRBD2 (5 bases each). From germline, CDR1 is SEHNR and CDR2 FQNEAQ (reference sequence). Trimming took 1 base from V and 11 from J, leaving 14 bases between them. The CDR3 is made up of 13 amino acids. The CDR3 loop reads CASSLGGATEQYF. The CDR3 DNA reads TGTGCCAGCAGCTTAGGGGGAGCGACAGAACAGTACTTC.

The V gene is TRBV7-9, the J gene TRBJ1-2, with D possibly being TRBD1 (5 bases). The CDR3 runs to 13 residues. V lost 2 bases and J 6 bases, leaving 10 bases between the germline ends. Germline V gives CDR1 SEHNR, CDR2 FQNEAQ (reference sequence). CDR3 in DNA: TGTGCCAGCAGCTTAATCAGGGAGGATGGCTACACCTTC. This translates into CASSLIREDGYTF.

The CDR3 DNA reads as TGCGCCAGCAGCTTGGGATGGACAGGGCTGCGGACTGAAGCTTTCTTT. Its translation: CASSLGWTGLRTEAFF. The chain carries TRBV5-1 and TRBJ1-1; 8 nucleotides agree with TRBD1. After removal of 0 bases from V and 5 bases from J, the junction contained 9 bases not matched to a gene. The CDR3 loop spans 16 amino acids. The germline V gene has CDR1 SGHRS and CDR2 YFSETQ.

This clonotype appeared a few times. The genes are TRBV4-3 and TRBJ1-3; D unclear. This CDR3 contains 15 residues. V gave up 6 bases and J gave up 2 bases, with 14 bases separating them. Germline assignment: CDR1 LGHNA and CDR2 YSLEER. The CDR3 protein is CASRMTLGTGNTIYF. The CDR3 coding sequence is TGCGCCAGCAGAATGACCTTGGGGACTGGAAACACCATATATTTT.

This clonotype was recorded many times. The chain combines TRBV5-1 with TRBJ2-2, with D tentatively TRBD2 (7 bases). V lost 7 bases and J lost 6, with 22 bases in between. CDR1 and CDR2 (germline): SGHRS, YFSETQ. The CDR3 covers 16 residues. The CDR3 DNA reads TGCGCCAGCCTACCGGGGGGCGGACCGGTCCCCGGGGAGCTGTTTTTT. It translates to CASLPGGGPVPGELFF. Complete variable domain (other parts from reference TRBV5-1 and TRBJ2-2): KAGVTQTPRYLIKTRGQQVTLSCSPISGHRSVSWYQQTPGQGLQFLFEYFSETQRNKGNFPGRFSGRQFSNSRSEMNVSTLELGDSALYLCASLPGGGPVPGELFFGEGSRLTVL.

This clonotype was observed a few times. The V gene is TRBV11-2, the J gene TRBJ2-2, with D possibly being TRBD1 or TRBD2 (6 bases each). Germline V gene data show CDR1 as SGHAT and CDR2 as FQNNGV. CDR3 length: 15 amino acids. V lost 6 bases to trimming and J lost 7 bases, with 18 bases between them. CDR3 residues: CASSSLGGAYGELFF. For the CDR3, the DNA is TGTGCCAGCAGTTCTCTGGGGGGCGCGTACGGGGAGCTGTTTTTT.

The rearrangement joins TRBV10-3 to TRBJ1-4; no reliable D call. CDR3 length: 13 amino acids. Trimming cost V 10 bases and J 6 bases, with 15 bases left between them. In germline, CDR1 is ENHRY, CDR2 SYGVKD. Here the CDR3 reads CATQTQVDEKLFF. DNA for the CDR3: TGTGCCACGCAGACCCAGGTTGATGAAAAACTGTTTTTT.

The chain uses TRBV6-5 and TRBJ2-7; no reliable D call. With 6 bases removed from V and 2 bases from J, the gap between germline ends came to 11 bases. The CDR3 has 13 amino acids. The germline CDR1 and CDR2 sequences are MNHEY and SVGAGI. CDR3 nucleotides: TGTGCCAGCAGCCCCGACGGAACCTACGAGCAGTACGTC. Translation: CASSPDGTYEQYV.

This clonotype was detected only a few times. The CDR3 loop is CASSSEGRMNTGELFF. CDR3 in DNA: TGCGCCAGCAGCTCAGAGGGACGGATGAACACCGGGGAGCTGTTTTTT. V gene TRBV5-1 combines with J gene TRBJ2-2; D may match TRBD1 or TRBD2 (5 bases each). In germline, CDR1 is SGHRS, CDR2 YFSETQ. CDR3 size: 16 residues. V shed 3 bases and J shed 1 base, with 13 bases lying between them.

This clonotype was detected a few times. V and J are TRBV7-9 and TRBJ2-7, with D maybe TRBD1 (6 bases). Trimming shortened V by 0 bases and J by 7 bases, and 16 bases separated the two germline ends. The germline gives CDR1 SEHNR, CDR2 FQNEAQ (reference sequence). The CDR3 extends over 15 amino acids. CDR3: CASSLAAGEPREQYF. The CDR3 region has the DNA TGTGCCAGCAGCTTAGCGGCAGGGGAGCCAAGGGAGCAGTACTTC.

This clonotype was detected a few times. V gene TRBV6-1 combines with J gene TRBJ1-2, with no clear D. The CDR3 runs 12 residues. Trimming removed 4 bases from V and 8 bases from J, with 11 bases in between. Germline loops: CDR1 MNHNS, CDR2 SASEGT. The CDR3 protein is CASSAGLEGYTF. In nucleotides, the CDR3 is TGTGCCAGCAGTGCCGGGCTAGAGGGCTACACCTTC.

The sample holds a few counts of this clonotype. The chain uses TRBV18 and TRBJ2-7; the D gene is possibly TRBD1 (5 bases). Germline V gene lookup returns CDR1 KGHSH and CDR2 LQKENI. This CDR3 region has 15 residues. V shed 0 bases and J shed 5 bases, with 14 bases lying between them. This chain's CDR3 is CASSPPPRVTNEQYF. The CDR3 DNA sequence: TGTGCCAGCTCACCACCTCCCAGGGTTACCAACGAGCAGTACTTC.

This clonotype was seen more than once but under ten times. The gene calls are TRBV28 and TRBJ1-5, with D possibly TRBD1 on 6 matching bases. The CDR3 totals 15 residues. Germline lookup yields CDR1 MDHEN and CDR2 SYDVKM. V was cut by 3 bases and J by 6 bases, with 15 bases left in between. CDR3 DNA sequence: TGTGCCAGCAGTTTGCAGGGGCAGGGAACTCAGCCCCAGCATTTT. It specifies CASSLQGQGTQPQHF. Together with reference TRBV28 and TRBJ1-5, the CDR3 gives the full variable domain: DVKVTQSSRYLVKRTGEKVFLECVQDMDHENMFWYRQDPGLGLRLIYFSYDVKMKEKGDIPEGYSVSREKKERFSLILESASTNQTSMYLCASSLQGQGTQPQHFGDGTRLSIL.

This clonotype was observed once. The J gene is TRBJ2-7, the V gene TRBV14; D gene ambiguous. The length of the CDR3 is 15 residues. Trimming removed 3 bases from V and 3 bases from J, with 15 bases in between. Germline assignment: CDR1 SGHDN and CDR2 FVKESK. CDR3 nucleotides: TGTGCCAGCAGCCAGAGTCCCGTGGCAGTCTACGAGCAGTACTTC. Its translation is CASSQSPVAVYEQYF.

This clonotype was detected a few times. The chain couples TRBV6-5 to TRBJ2-3; 7 positions agree with TRBD2. The V gene end was trimmed by 7 bases and the J gene end by 6 bases; junction bases not matched to a gene: 19. This CDR3 comprises 17 residues. CDR1 and CDR2 from the germline V gene are MNHEY and SVGAGI. The CDR3 DNA reads TGTGCCAGCACCAAACGAGGGACTATCGGCCCGGGGGATACGCAGTATTTT. It codes for CASTKRGTIGPGDTQYF.

A few counts support this clonotype. V is TRBV7-9 and J is TRBJ2-7; possible D gene TRBD1, 6 bases. Trimming removed 1 base from V and 0 bases from J, with 16 bases in between. Per the germline V gene, CDR1 is SEHNR and CDR2 is FQNEAQ (reference sequence). CDR3 size: 17 residues. The CDR3 DNA reads as TGTGCCAGCAGCTTAGGGTCCGGGCAGGGGAACTCCTACGAGCAGTACGTC. The encoded protein is CASSLGSGQGNSYEQYV.

This clonotype has only a few counts. The chain links TRBV5-1 to TRBJ1-5; 10 nucleotides match TRBD1. V lost 4 bases, J lost 4 bases, and 5 bases stayed unmatched. The CDR3 has 15 amino acids. Germline V CDR1 and CDR2: SGHRS, YFSETQ. For the CDR3, the DNA is TGCGCCAGCAGCATCCGACAGGGGGCGAATCAGCCCCAGCATTTT. This codes for CASSIRQGANQPQHF.

The chain combines TRBV5-1 with TRBJ1-1; 7 bases map to TRBD1. This CDR3 region has 15 residues. Germline CDR1 reads SGHRS; CDR2 reads YFSETQ. The V segment lost 4 bases and the J segment 1 base; nucleotides outside the gene matches: 7. CDR3 nucleotides: TGCGCCAGCAGCGACGGGGACAGTTGGAACACTGAAGCTTTCTTT. Protein: CASSDGDSWNTEAFF.

This clonotype was counted ten times or more. Written as DNA, the CDR3 is TGTGCCAGCAGACGATTTAGCGGGAGCCAAGAGACCCAGTACTTC. Translating gives CASRRFSGSQETQYF. V and J are TRBV6-2 or TRBV6-3 and TRBJ2-5, with 9 nucleotides matching TRBD2. Germline assignment: CDR1 MNHEY and CDR2 SVGEGT. The V gene end was trimmed by 6 bases and the J gene end by 1 base; junction bases not matched to a gene: 6. The CDR3 length is 15 residues.

This clonotype was observed a handful of times. This chain uses TRBV12-3 or TRBV12-4 with TRBJ2-3; D remains ambiguous. CDR3 length: 19 residues. Between the trimmed V and J ends, which lost 2 bases and 1 base, there was a span of 22 bases. The CDR3 region is CASSLNSLLRALGTDTQYF. The CDR3 DNA reads as TGTGCCAGCAGTTTAAACTCTCTTCTCCGGGCCCTCGGCACAGATACGCAGTATTTT.

This clonotype was detected many times. V usage is TRBV12-3 or TRBV12-4 and J usage is TRBJ2-2, with a possible D match to TRBD1 (5 bases). V lost 2 bases and J 6 bases, leaving 7 bases between the germline ends. The CDR3 sequence is 13 residues long. CDR3 in DNA: TGTGCCAGCAGTTTACTAGGGGCCGGGGAGCTGTTTTTT. Translated: CASSLLGAGELFF.

The V gene is TRBV9, the J gene TRBJ1-6, with unresolved D. The germline V gene has CDR1 SGDLS and CDR2 YYNGEE. The V and J ends lost 4 bases and 11 bases respectively, with 16 bases between them. This CDR3 contains 14 residues. CDR3 loop: CASSPAGGVPPLHF. Written as DNA, the CDR3 is TGTGCCAGCAGCCCCGCCGGTGGAGTCCCACCCCTCCACTTT.

This chain connects TRBV5-6 to TRBJ2-7, with a tentative D call TRBD2 (7 bases). The ends were cut back, 4 bases at V and 5 bases at J, with 16 bases in the middle. CDR1 SGHDT and CDR2 YYEEEE come from the germline V gene. The CDR3 length is 14 residues. In DNA form, the CDR3 reads TGTGCCAGCAGCACCGGTCGGGGGGCCAACGAGCAGTACGTC. The encoded protein is CASSTGRGANEQYV.

This clonotype was seen a few times. The chain carries TRBV9 and TRBJ2-1, with D maybe TRBD2 (5 bases). The V gene lost 7 bases and the J gene lost 4 bases, with 15 bases spanning the gap. Germline CDR1 reads SGDLS; CDR2 reads YYNGEE. The CDR3 spans 14 residues. The CDR3 protein is CASGGYSTYNEQFF. Written as DNA, the CDR3 is TGTGCCAGCGGAGGATACAGCACTTACAATGAGCAGTTCTTC.

To note about this clonotype: At one end, the junction sequence differs from germline, possibly due to a read error. The chain uses TRBV11-2 and TRBJ1-6, with D perhaps TRBD1 (5 bases). The V gene's germline CDR1 is SGHAT and CDR2 FQNNGV. This CDR3 has 15 residues. The CDR3 DNA follows: TGTGCCAGCACCTTAAGTGGTAGGGACCGATCTCATCTCCACTTT. Translation gives CASTLSGRDRSHLHF.

About this clonotype: The junction differs from germline at one of its ends, possibly a read error. The rearrangement links TRBV6-1 to TRBJ2-3, with a tentative D call TRBD1 (6 bases). Germline V CDR1 and CDR2: MNHNS, SASEGT. The CDR3 consists of 17 residues. The CDR3 protein is CASCEVVGTYPPDTQYF. In nucleotides, the CDR3 is TGTGCCAGCTGTGAAGTGGTGGGGACATACCCCCCAGATACGCAGTATTTT.